The sequence of this TCR beta chain was determined in a study of identical twins. TCRdb ran MiXCR on the 5' RACE reads and lists one entry per CDR3 protein. The profile shows 200,000 to 300,000 distinct CDR3 sequences, more than 9% of them singletons. Sequencing input: memory T cells sorted from blood. The receptor's source is a man in his fifties or sixties in good health.

The CDR3 loop is CSVVPNRGTGGRETQYF. Written as DNA, the CDR3 is TGCAGCGTTGTTCCTAATCGAGGGACAGGGGGCAGGGAGACCCAGTACTTC. The rearrangement links TRBV29-1 to TRBJ2-5, with TRBD1 identical over 12 bases. This CDR3 spans 17 amino acids. Germline V lookup: CDR1 SQVTM, CDR2 ANQGSEA. J lost 5 bases, V lost 4 bases, and 14 bases had no gene match.